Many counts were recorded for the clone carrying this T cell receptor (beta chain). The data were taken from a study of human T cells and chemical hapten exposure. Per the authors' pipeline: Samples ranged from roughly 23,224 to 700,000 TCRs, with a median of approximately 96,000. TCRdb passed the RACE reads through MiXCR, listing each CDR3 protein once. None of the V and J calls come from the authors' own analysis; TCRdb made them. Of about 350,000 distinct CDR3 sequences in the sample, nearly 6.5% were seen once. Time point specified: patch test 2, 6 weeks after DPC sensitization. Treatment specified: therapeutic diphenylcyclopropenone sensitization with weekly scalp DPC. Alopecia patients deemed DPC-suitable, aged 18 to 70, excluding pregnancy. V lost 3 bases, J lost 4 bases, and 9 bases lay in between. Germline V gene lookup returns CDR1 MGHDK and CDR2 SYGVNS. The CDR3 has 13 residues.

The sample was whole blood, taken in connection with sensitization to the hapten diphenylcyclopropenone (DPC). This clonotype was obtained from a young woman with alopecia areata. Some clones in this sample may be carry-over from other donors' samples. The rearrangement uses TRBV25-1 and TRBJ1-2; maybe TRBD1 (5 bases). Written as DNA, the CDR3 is TGTGCCAGCAGTGAGGGGGGAGGCTATGGCTACACCTTC. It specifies CASSEGGGYGYTF.